These T cell receptor beta chains were read from a single sample in a study of cytomegalovirus exposure and HLA in healthy donors. Measured with immunoSEQ multiplex PCR; TCRdb has only the in-frame clones, and not every one. Of approximately 32,000 clones detected, more than 70% appear once; the ten largest clones hold around 8.2%. Source material: PBMCs. All receptors come from a woman younger than 45 in good health and CMV-seropositive. The CDR3 runs from the conserved cysteine through the conserved F or W. Each record gives: CDR3 DNA, CDR3 protein, V gene, clone size, J gene, D gene. D genes are given only for firm matches. The size entry is marked missing in some rows and otherwise reads once, few, many or a size class.

TGTGCCAGCAGCCAAAACCGGGACATCTACGAGCAGTACTTC	CASSQNRDIYEQYF	TRBV14	few	TRBJ2-7	.
TGTGCCAGCAGCCTAGGACAGGGAACGTCCTATGGCTACACCTTC	CASSLGQGTSYGYTF	TRBV11-2	.	TRBJ1-2	TRBD1
TGTGCCAGCAGTTTCTCGGGAGGGCCAATCGGGGAGCTGTTTTTT	CASSFSGGPIGELFF	TRBV28	.	TRBJ2-2	TRBD2
TGTGCCAGCAGAAAGCAGGCGGGAACCCCGCACAATGAGCAGTTCTTC	CASRKQAGTPHNEQFF	TRBV2	few	TRBJ2-1	.
TGTGCCAGCAGCCCCTGGGGCAGTAGCGGAGAGACCCAGTACTTC	CASSPWGSSGETQYF	TRBV7-9	.	TRBJ2-5	.
TGTGCCAGCAGCTACCCTAGCGGTACTAGCACAGATACGCAGTATTTT	CASSYPSGTSTDTQYF	TRBV13	.	TRBJ2-3	TRBD2
TGTGCCAGCAGTCCGGGACTAGCGGAACCCTCCTCCTACGAGCAGTACTTC	CASSPGLAEPSSYEQYF	TRBV27	.	TRBJ2-7	TRBD2
TGCGCCAGCAGCTACGGACTACTGGTGGATACGCAGTATTTT	CASSYGLLVDTQYF	TRBV5-1	few	TRBJ2-3	.
TGTGCCAGCAGTTACGGGCGGGACTACAATGAGCAGTTCTTC	CASSYGRDYNEQFF	TRBV6-5	once	TRBJ2-1	.
TGTGCCAGTAGTGGGACTAGCGGGGTTCCCCGCTACGAGCAGTACTTC	CASSGTSGVPRYEQYF	TRBV19	.	TRBJ2-7	TRBD2
TGCAGCGTCCTACAGGGGGCGATACAAGAGACCCAGTACTTC	CSVLQGAIQETQYF	TRBV29-1	.	TRBJ2-5	TRBD1
TGTGCCAGCAGCGGGGCGGGGAGTACTGAAGCTTTCTTT	CASSGAGSTEAFF	TRBV5-5	.	TRBJ1-1	.
TGTGCCAGCAGCTACGCGTGGAATGAAAAACTGTTTTTT	CASSYAWNEKLFF	TRBV14	.	TRBJ1-4	.
TGCGCCAGCAGCGCTAGTCTACAGGGGGCGGAGGGCTACACCTTC	CASSASLQGAEGYTF	TRBV5-1	.	TRBJ1-2	TRBD1
TGTGCCTGGAGCCGCGGACTAGCGGGAGCTACAGATACGCAGTATTTT	CAWSRGLAGATDTQYF	TRBV30	.	TRBJ2-3	TRBD2
TGCGCCAGCAGCTCAACGGGGAGCACAGATACGCAGTATTTT	CASSSTGSTDTQYF	TRBV5-1	.	TRBJ2-3	.
TGTGCCAGCAGCTTTCAAATTGGGGGGACAGATACGCAGTATTTT	CASSFQIGGTDTQYF	TRBV5-5	.	TRBJ2-3	.
TGTGCCAGCAGCTTGATAGGGACAGGGACCTATGGCTACACCTTC	CASSLIGTGTYGYTF	TRBV7-9	few	TRBJ1-2	TRBD1
TGCGCCAGCAGCTTTCACGGTAACACTGAAGCTTTCTTT	CASSFHGNTEAFF	TRBV5-1	.	TRBJ1-1	.
TGCGCCAGCAGCTTGGGACAGGGGGGAAGAGCTGGGGCCAACGTCCTGACTTTC	CASSLGQGGRAGANVLTF	TRBV5-1	.	TRBJ2-6	TRBD1
TGTGCCAGCAGATCGGGGGGGCGAGGAGAGACCCAGTACTTC	CASRSGGRGETQYF	TRBV6-6	.	TRBJ2-5	TRBD2
TGCGCCAGCAGCTTGGACAGAAACCAACAAGAGACCCAGTACTTC	CASSLDRNQQETQYF	TRBV5-1	once	TRBJ2-5	.
TGTGCCAGCAGACGCCTAATTAACTATGGCTACACCTTC	CASRRLINYGYTF	TRBV28	few	TRBJ1-2	.
TGTGCCAGCAGCTTAGACGGAGGGCGATTCGACTATGGCTACACCTTC	CASSLDGGRFDYGYTF	TRBV11-2	.	TRBJ1-2	.
TGTGCCATCAGACAGGGTCCAGGCACAGATACGCAGTATTTT	CAIRQGPGTDTQYF	TRBV10-3	.	TRBJ2-3	.
TGTGCCAGCAGTGAGACCGGGACAGCAAGTTGGCCCCAGCATTTT	CASSETGTASWPQHF	TRBV6-1	.	TRBJ1-5	TRBD1
TGTGCCAGCAGCTACGACGCGACCCGGCTCGGGGTCTTT	CASSYDATRLGVF	TRBV5-4	.	TRBJ1-6	.
TGTGCCAGCAGCGATGACAGTTACGAGCAGTACTTC	CASSDDSYEQYF	TRBV2	few	TRBJ2-7	.
TGTGCCAGCAGTGATATTCTTCAGGGCAACAATGAGCAGTTCTTC	CASSDILQGNNEQFF	TRBV2	.	TRBJ2-1	.
TGTGCCAGCAGTGACGTAGGGAGGGGGAACACTGAAGCTTTCTTT	CASSDVGRGNTEAFF	TRBV6-6	.	TRBJ1-1	.
TGCGCCAGCAGCTTGACGACTAGCGGGAGTATCGATGAGCAGTTCTTC	CASSLTTSGSIDEQFF	TRBV5-1	.	TRBJ2-1	TRBD2
TGTGCCAGCAAGTATACAGGGGGCACCGGGGAGCTGTTTTTT	CASKYTGGTGELFF	TRBV2	.	TRBJ2-2	TRBD1
TGTGCCAGCAGCGAGGGCCCAAACAATGAGCAGTTCTTC	CASSEGPNNEQFF	TRBV14	.	TRBJ2-1	.
TGTGCCGCGTCGGGGGGGAGCTATGACTACACCTTC	CAASGGSYDYTF	TRBV6-5	.	TRBJ1-2	.
TGTGCCAGCAGCCCCCGGAGTAGTTCCTACGAGCAGTACTTC	CASSPRSSSYEQYF	TRBV7-2	.	TRBJ2-7	.
TGTGCCAGCAGACCAGTACAGGAAATAAGGGCTGAAGCTTTCTTT	CASRPVQEIRAEAFF	TRBV7-9	.	TRBJ1-1	.
TGTGCCAGTACCCCTGGGACAGGGACTTCCCAAGAGACCCAGTACTTC	CASTPGTGTSQETQYF	TRBV19	.	TRBJ2-5	TRBD1
TGTGCCAGCAACATCGGGAGGACTGAGCAGTTCTTC	CASNIGRTEQFF	TRBV6-1	.	TRBJ2-1	TRBD2
TGCGCCCAGCAAGGTCAGGGAAGGTTCTTC	CAQQGQGRFF	TRBV5-1	once	TRBJ2-1	.
TGTGCCACGACTAAAGGGACAGGGGGTATCTATGGCTACACCTTC	CATTKGTGGIYGYTF	TRBV9	.	TRBJ1-2	TRBD1
TGTGCCAGCAGTTTACACTACGGGACAGGGCTTGGCTACACCTTC	CASSLHYGTGLGYTF	TRBV27	.	TRBJ1-2	TRBD1
TGTGCCAGCAGTTTTTCGGAGACCTCCTACGAGCAGTACTTC	CASSFSETSYEQYF	TRBV27	.	TRBJ2-7	.